This TCR beta chain was sequenced for a study of blood T cell repertoires in COVID-19. Study details: T cells, B-cell-depleted T cells, or PBMCs provided the cDNA or gDNA that served as material.

The Seattle patients, enrolled during active infection, were followed longitudinally. This clone was picked up a small number of times. Measured with immunoSEQ multiplex PCR; TCRdb has only the in-frame clones, and not every one. The table records about 82,000 clones, roughly 78% of them present only once. Sequencing input: peripheral blood. This TCR was sampled from a man in his 60s with COVID-19, enrolled during active disease.

Written as DNA, the CDR3 is TGTGCCAGCAGTGGGAACAGGGCCAATCAGCCCCAGCATTTT. This encodes CASSGNRANQPQHF. This chain links TRBV2 with TRBJ1-5; perhaps TRBD1 as D (6 bases). This CDR3 is 14 amino acids long. Germline V CDR1 and CDR2: SNHLY, FYNNEI. V lost 4 bases and J lost 3, with 10 bases in between. Complete variable domain (other parts from reference TRBV2 and TRBJ1-5): EPEVTQTPSHQVTQMGQEVILRCVPISNHLYFYWYRQILGQKVEFLVSFYNNEISEKSEIFDDQFSVERPDGSNFTLKIRSTKLEDSAMYFCASSGNRANQPQHFGDGTRLSIL.